The clone carrying this T cell receptor beta chain was counted between two and nine times. The CDR3 totals 14 residues. The V gene lost 4 bases and the J gene lost 3 bases, with 12 bases spanning the gap. TCRdb re-called the 5' RACE reads through MiXCR, storing one row per CDR3 protein. The sample lists some 790,000 distinct CDR3 sequences, about 18% occurring once. Healthy Caucasians provided all donations. The source of the sample is a study of identical twins. This sample also belongs to another study, concerning T cells expressing NK-cell markers. In that study: Also leading the CD3+CD56-NKG2C+ fraction in a handful of donors were these clonotypes.

V is TRBV12-3 or TRBV12-4 and J is TRBJ1-2, with TRBD1 as a possible D gene (6 bases). The material sequenced was PBMCs. This sequence was found in a woman aged 18-29 years in good health. CDR3 sequence: CASSSGRGDYGYTF. CDR3 DNA: TGTGCCAGCAGTTCGGGCAGGGGCGACTATGGCTACACCTTC.